This T cell receptor beta chain was sequenced in a study of beta chain features in type 1 diabetes. Reverse transcription of all isolated RNA meant that expressed TCRB transcripts were sequenced. Only in-frame clones appear in the TCRdb table, and some are missing; sequencing was by immunoSEQ multiplex PCR. Counted here are about 180,000 clones, about 8% occurring once; the ten biggest clones make up roughly 1%. Regarding the study as a whole: Among all four CD4+ subsets, Type 1 diabetes patients had TCRB CDR3s that were moderately but significantly shorter.

This CDR3 has 15 residues. Trimming pared 6 bases from V and 0 bases from J, leaving 14 bases between. Germline V gives CDR1 LNHDA, CDR2 SQIVND (reference sequence). With respect to this clone: What it binds is unknown.

The specimen was central memory CD4+ T cells from blood. The rearrangement links TRBV19 to TRBJ1-1; the D is unclear. This receptor was identified in a woman in her forties with type 1 diabetes. The CDR3 protein is CASSPAGYMNTEAFF. The CDR3 nucleotides read TGTGCCAGTAGCCCCGCGGGATACATGAACACTGAAGCTTTCTTT. Filled out from reference TRBV19 and TRBJ1-1, the complete variable domain reads DGGITQSPKYLFRKEGQNVTLSCEQNLNHDAMYWYRQDPGQGLRLIYYSQIVNDFQKGDIAEGYSVSREKKESFPLTVTSAQKNPTAFYLCASSPAGYMNTEAFFGQGTRLTVV.